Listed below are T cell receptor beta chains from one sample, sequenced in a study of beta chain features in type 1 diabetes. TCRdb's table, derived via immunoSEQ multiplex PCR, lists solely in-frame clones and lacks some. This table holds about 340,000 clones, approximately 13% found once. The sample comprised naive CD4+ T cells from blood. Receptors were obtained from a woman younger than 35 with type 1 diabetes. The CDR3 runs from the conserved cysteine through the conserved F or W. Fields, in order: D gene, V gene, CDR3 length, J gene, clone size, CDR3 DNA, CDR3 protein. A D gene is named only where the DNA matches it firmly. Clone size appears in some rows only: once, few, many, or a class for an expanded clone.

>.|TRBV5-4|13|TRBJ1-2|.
TGTGCCAGCAGCCCACAGGGCCACTATGGCTACACCTTC
CASSPQGHYGYTF
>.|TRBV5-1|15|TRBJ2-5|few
TGCGCCAGCAGCTTGGTCGCGGGATTCCAAGAGACCCAGTACTTC
CASSLVAGFQETQYF
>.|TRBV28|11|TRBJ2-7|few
TGTGCCAGCAGCCTCCGGTACGAGCAGTACTTC
CASSLRYEQYF
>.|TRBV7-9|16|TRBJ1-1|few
TGTGCCAGCAGCTTAGGACGTCGGGAGAGTGGCACTGAAGCTTTCTTT
CASSLGRRESGTEAFF
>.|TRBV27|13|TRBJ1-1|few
TGTGCCAGCAGTTACAGAATGAACACTGAAGCTTTCTTT
CASSYRMNTEAFF
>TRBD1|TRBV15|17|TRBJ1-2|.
TGTGCCACCAGCAGAGATTTGGGGGACAGTCCTAACTATGGCTACACCTTC
CATSRDLGDSPNYGYTF
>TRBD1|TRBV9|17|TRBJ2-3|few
TGTGCCAGCAGCCCTATACCCGGGACAGGAAGCACAGATACGCAGTATTTT
CASSPIPGTGSTDTQYF
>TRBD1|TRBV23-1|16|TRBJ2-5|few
TGCGCCAGCAGTCAAAAGAACAGGGGGCAACAAGAGACCCAGTACTTC
CASSQKNRGQQETQYF
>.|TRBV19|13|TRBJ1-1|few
TGTGCCAGTAGTCGGAGGCAGAACACTGAAGCTTTCTTT
CASSRRQNTEAFF
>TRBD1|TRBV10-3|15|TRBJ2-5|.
TGTGCCATCAGCCGGGGACAGGGGCTTCAAGAGACCCAGTACTTC
CAISRGQGLQETQYF